The entry below gives a single T cell receptor (beta chain) sequence along with its context. Its antigen remains unknown. The data derive from a study of T cell repertoires in cytomegalovirus infection. The CDR3 is 17 amino acids. V shed 1 base and J shed 3 bases, with 21 bases lying between them. Germline-derived CDR1 and CDR2 are DFQATT and SNEGSKA (reference sequence). Each CDR3 protein gets one entry after TCRdb re-called the reads with MiXCR. The sample carries fewer than 900,000 distinct CDR3 sequences, roughly 28% recorded once. The material sequenced was cultured CD8+ T cells from PBMCs, taken from culture after CMV antigen stimulation. The chain combines TRBV20-1 with TRBJ1-1; the D gene is possibly TRBD1 (5 bases). The clonotype was recovered from a human donor in good health (CMV status not recorded). Some clones in this sample may be carry-over from other donors' samples. DNA of the CDR3: TGCAGTGCTAGAGTCCCGGGGCGGGATCAAAGGTACACTGAAGCTTTCTTT. Encoded protein: CSARVPGRDQRYTEAFF.